Listed below are T cell receptor beta chains from one sample, sequenced in a study of Graves' ophthalmopathy and Graves' hyperthyroidism. Via MiXCR, TCRdb re-called the multiplex PCR reads, giving one row per CDR3 protein. The repertoire includes 400,000 to 450,000 distinct CDR3 sequences, roughly 21% of them detected once, and roughly 3.2% sits in the top ten. The sample was peripheral blood. The source is a woman younger than 30 with stable Graves' hyperthyroidism. Both conserved end residues are part of each CDR3. A D gene is named only where the DNA matches it firmly. Only part of the rows carry a size: once, few, many, or a class if the clone is expanded.

d_call j_call clone_size v_call cdr3_nt cdr3_aa
- TRBJ2-4 many TRBV2 TGTGCCAGTACAGCCGACTTGGGAAACATTAAGTACTTC CASTADLGNIKYF
- TRBJ2-5 - TRBV28 TGTGCCAGCAGCCCGCCAGAGGAGACCCAGTACTTC CASSPPEETQYF
TRBD1 TRBJ1-2 many TRBV12-3/TRBV12-4 TGTGCCAGCAGTTTGGGAGGGGGCGCTCGGTATGGCTACACCTTC CASSLGGGARYGYTF
- TRBJ1-1 many TRBV5-8 TGTGCCAGCAGCCGCGACGGGGGCGGCACTGAAGCTTTCTTT CASSRDGGGTEAFF
- TRBJ2-4 many TRBV12-3/TRBV12-4 TGTGCCAGCAGTTTCGGCGGGGCCCTCAAAAACATTCAGTACTTC CASSFGGALKNIQYF
TRBD2 TRBJ2-5 many TRBV2 TGTGCCAGTGACCCTAGCGGCCGCCAAGAGACCCAGTACTTC CASDPSGRQETQYF
TRBD2 TRBJ2-7 - TRBV30 TGTGCCTGGGGCAGACTAGCGGGAATCTCCTACGAGCAGTACTTC CAWGRLAGISYEQYF
TRBD2 TRBJ2-7 many TRBV20-1 TGCAGTGCAGGCCTAGCGGGTCCCTCCTACGAGCAGTACTTC CSAGLAGPSYEQYF
- TRBJ2-7 many TRBV7-9 TGTGCCAGCAGCTCCCTCGACCGAGTGTACTTC CASSSLDRVYF
TRBD1 TRBJ1-1 many TRBV19 TGTGCCAGTAGACTGACAGGGGAAGGGACGAACACTGAAGCTTTCTTT CASRLTGEGTNTEAFF
TRBD2 TRBJ2-7 many TRBV28 TGTGCCAGCAGTTTTAGGGCGGGGGTTCCACTCTACGAGCAGTACTTC CASSFRAGVPLYEQYF
- TRBJ1-1 many TRBV12-5 TGTGCTAGTGGTTCCCCCGGGCCCAGGGGCACTGAAGCTTTCTTT CASGSPGPRGTEAFF
- TRBJ1-3 many TRBV5-1 TGCGCCAGCAGCCGCTTGGCCAGAGGGAGCTCTGGAAACACCATATATTTT CASSRLARGSSGNTIYF
- TRBJ1-1 many TRBV28 TGTGCCAGCAGGCCCATGAACACTGAAGCTTTCTTT CASRPMNTEAFF
TRBD1 TRBJ1-2 many TRBV9 TGTGCCAGCAGCCCCCGGACAGGTGGGGTCTATGGCTACACCTTC CASSPRTGGVYGYTF
TRBD1 TRBJ1-1 - TRBV6-1 TGTGCCAGCTATCTGGACAGGGGGCAAATTGAAGCTTTCTTT CASYLDRGQIEAFF
- TRBJ2-5 - TRBV7-9 TGTGCCAGCACCCCCCTCTTGGATACCCAGTACTTC CASTPLLDTQYF
- TRBJ2-7 many TRBV28 TGTGCCAGCAGTCGAAATCGATACGAGCAGTACTTC CASSRNRYEQYF
TRBD2 TRBJ2-7 - TRBV28 TGTGCCAGCAGTCCCGGACTAGGCTCCTACGAGCAGTACTTC CASSPGLGSYEQYF
TRBD1 TRBJ2-7 many TRBV28 TGTGCCAGCAGCCCGACAGGGCGGTACGAGCAGTACTTC CASSPTGRYEQYF
- TRBJ1-1 many TRBV12-3/TRBV12-4 TGTGCCAGCAGAAACACTGAAGCTTTCTTT CASRNTEAFF
- TRBJ1-2 - TRBV7-2 TGTGCCAGCAGCTTAAAGCCACAGAACTATGGCTACACCTTC CASSLKPQNYGYTF
TRBD2 TRBJ2-2 many TRBV6-5 TGTGCCAGCAGTTATGGGACTAGTGCATCCGGGGAGCTGTTTTTT CASSYGTSASGELFF
TRBD1 TRBJ1-1 many TRBV7-8 TGTGCCAGCAGCCCATCCGGGACAGGGGGCACTGAAGCTTTCTTT CASSPSGTGGTEAFF
- TRBJ1-2 many TRBV30 TGTGCCTGGAGTAGTTTGGGAGGCTACACCTTC CAWSSLGGYTF
TRBD1 TRBJ1-6 many TRBV28 TGTGCCAGCAGTTTACTTGACAGGGATTATTCACCCCTCCACTTT CASSLLDRDYSPLHF
- TRBJ2-7 few TRBV19 TGTGCCAGTAAGTTTGCCGGGAGTGTGTACGAGCAGTACTTC CASKFAGSVYEQYF